Reported below is one TCR beta chain. This sample is part of a study of blood T cell repertoires in COVID-19. Study details: Samples came from the United States, Italy and Spain, spanning acute and convalescent COVID-19.

The cohort comprised adults aged about 18 to 100 years residing in under 25 US areas. Participants had their cohort set by participant-reported clinical history. The CDR3 covers 17 residues. V trimming: 4 bases; J trimming: 8 bases; junction bases outside the gene matches: 14. Germline CDR1 SNHLY, CDR2 FYNNEI. Generated by immunoSEQ multiplex PCR, the TCRdb table keeps only in-frame clones and is missing some. The profile covers about 220,000 clones, with about 80% appearing a single time and about 1.3% taken by the ten largest. Material: PBMCs or T cells enriched from blood (not recorded which). The chain couples TRBV2 to TRBJ1-4; 9 nucleotides line up with TRBD1. The sequence was obtained from a middle-aged woman with acute COVID-19. CDR3 residues: CASSVPQGARSKEKLFF. CDR3 bases: TGTGCCAGCAGTGTACCACAGGGGGCGCGTTCGAAGGAAAAACTGTTTTTT.